This T cell receptor beta chain was sequenced during a study of Ad26.COV2.S vaccination and SARS-CoV-2 variants. Findings and caveats of the study: From the TCR breadth and depth analyses, total T cell responses may have been underestimated. For non-spike TCRs, breadth in vaccine recipients resembled that in placebo recipients. Reports say spike-specific CD8+ and CD4+ T cell responses covered substantial breadth after vaccination.

Libraries were prepared by immunoSEQ multiplex PCR; TCRdb keeps only in-frame clonotypes and omits some of them. Found here are more than 150,000 clones, roughly nine tenths of them singletons; the top ten hold around 6.1%. This CDR3 spans 13 amino acids. The V and J ends lost 4 bases and 8 bases, in that order; junction bases with no gene match: 8. The germline gives CDR1 SGDLS, CDR2 YYNGEE. With regard to this clone: Its antigen remains unknown.

The rearrangement links TRBV9 to TRBJ1-2, with 7 positions matching TRBD1. The source was peripheral blood, collected after recovery from COVID-19. This TCR came from a human donor who had recovered from COVID-19. The CDR3 nucleotides read TGTGCCAGCAGCCCTGGACAGGTGGGAGGCTACACCTTC. Its translation: CASSPGQVGGYTF. Supplemented by reference TRBV9 and TRBJ1-2, the full variable domain reads DSGVTQTPKHLITATGQRVTLRCSPRSGDLSVYWYQQSLDQGLQFLIQYYNGEERAKGNILERFSAQQFPDLHSELNLSSLELGDSALYFCASSPGQVGGYTFGSGTRLTVV.